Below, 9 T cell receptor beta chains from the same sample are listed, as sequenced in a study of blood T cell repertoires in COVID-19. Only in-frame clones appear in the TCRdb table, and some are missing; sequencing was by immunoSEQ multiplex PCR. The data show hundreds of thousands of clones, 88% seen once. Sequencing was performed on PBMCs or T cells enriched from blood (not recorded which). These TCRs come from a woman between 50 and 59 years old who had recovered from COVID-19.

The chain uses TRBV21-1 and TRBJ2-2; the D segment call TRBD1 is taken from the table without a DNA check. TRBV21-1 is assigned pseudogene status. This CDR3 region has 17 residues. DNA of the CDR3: TGTGCCAGCAGCAAAGGGACAGGGAATCTTGGCACCGGGGAGCTGTTTTTT. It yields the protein CASSKGTGNLGTGELFF.

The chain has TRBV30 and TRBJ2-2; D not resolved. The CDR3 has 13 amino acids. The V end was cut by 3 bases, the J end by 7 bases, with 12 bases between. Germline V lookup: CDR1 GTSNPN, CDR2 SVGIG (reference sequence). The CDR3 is CAWSSGSGGELFF. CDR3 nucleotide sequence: TGTGCCTGGAGCTCCGGGTCGGGCGGGGAGCTGTTTTTT.

CDR3 sequence reads: CASSLEAGTPYNEQFF. The DNA for the CDR3 is TGCGCCAGCAGCTTGGAGGCAGGAACGCCCTACAATGAGCAGTTCTTC. This chain uses TRBV5-1 with TRBJ2-1, with no clear D. Germline CDR1 and CDR2: SGHRS and YFSETQ. V gave up 0 bases and J gave up 2 bases, with 12 bases separating them. The CDR3 consists of 16 residues.

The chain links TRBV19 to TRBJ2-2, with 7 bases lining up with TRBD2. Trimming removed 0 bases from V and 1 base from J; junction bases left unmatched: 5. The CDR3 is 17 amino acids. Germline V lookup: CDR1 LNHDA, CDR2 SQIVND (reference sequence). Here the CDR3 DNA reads TGTGCCAGTAGTATAGAAGGCGGGAGAGAGAACACCGGGGAGCTGTTTTTT. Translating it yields CASSIEGGRENTGELFF.

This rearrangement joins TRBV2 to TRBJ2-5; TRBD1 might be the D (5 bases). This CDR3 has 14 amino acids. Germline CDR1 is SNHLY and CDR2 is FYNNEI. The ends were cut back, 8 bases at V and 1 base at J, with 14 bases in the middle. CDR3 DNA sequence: TGTGCCAGCGGCGCCTCACAGGTCCAAGAGACCCAGTACTTC. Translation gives CASGASQVQETQYF.

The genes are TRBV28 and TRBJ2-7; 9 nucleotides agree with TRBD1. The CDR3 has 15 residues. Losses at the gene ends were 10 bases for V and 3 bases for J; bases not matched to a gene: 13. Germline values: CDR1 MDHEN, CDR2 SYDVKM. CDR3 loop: CATISTGQGNYEQYF. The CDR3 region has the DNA TGTGCCACCATATCCACCGGACAGGGGAACTACGAGCAGTACTTC.

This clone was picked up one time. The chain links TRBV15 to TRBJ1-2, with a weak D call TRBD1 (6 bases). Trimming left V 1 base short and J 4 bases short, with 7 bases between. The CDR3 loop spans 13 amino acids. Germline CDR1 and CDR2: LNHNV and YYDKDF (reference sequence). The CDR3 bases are TGTGCCACCAGCAGAGCAGGGGCCTATGGCTACACCTTC. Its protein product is CATSRAGAYGYTF.

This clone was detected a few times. The DNA for the CDR3 is TGCACCAGCAGCGCCCCGGGGTATAGCAATCAGCCCCAGCATTTT. The encoded protein is CTSSAPGYSNQPQHF. V and J are TRBV1 and TRBJ1-5. TRBV1 is reported as a pseudogene. CDR3 length: 15 residues.

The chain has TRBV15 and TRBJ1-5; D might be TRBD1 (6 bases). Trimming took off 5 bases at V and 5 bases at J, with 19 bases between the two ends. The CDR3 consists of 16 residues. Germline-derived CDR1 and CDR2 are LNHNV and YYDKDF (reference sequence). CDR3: CATSSHERTGYQPQHF. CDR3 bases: TGTGCCACCAGCTCCCATGAACGCACAGGGTATCAGCCCCAGCATTTT.